Reported below is one T cell receptor beta chain. Its specificity is unknown. This sample was taken from a study of long-term antiretroviral therapy in people with HIV. The assay, immunoSEQ v3.0, was run at survey level. Sequencing used immunoSEQ multiplex PCR; TCRdb keeps in-frame clones, though not all of them. The data hold 20,000 or so clones, with less than 85% observed a single time. The study, taken as a whole, reports: Repertoires in HIV (unlike those of controls) had narrower CDR3 length ranges. Following ART, diversity rose but still fell short of transplant donor controls.

CDR3 length: 16 amino acids. Germline loops: CDR1 SGHRS, CDR2 YFSETQ. Unmatched junction bases numbered 9, after V lost 0 bases and J lost 7 bases. The source material was unsorted PBMCs, sampled at the start of antiretroviral therapy, before treatment. The sequence came from a man aged 18 to 30 with HIV. V gene TRBV5-1 combines with J gene TRBJ2-1; 8 positions match TRBD2. This chain's CDR3 is CASSLAPHGTRNEQFF. The CDR3 DNA reads as TGCGCCAGCAGCTTGGCCCCACACGGGACTAGGAATGAGCAGTTCTTC. Combining the CDR3 with reference TRBV5-1 and TRBJ2-1 gives the whole variable domain KAGVTQTPRYLIKTRGQQVTLSCSPISGHRSVSWYQQTPGQGLQFLFEYFSETQRNKGNFPGRFSGRQFSNSRSEMNVSTLELGDSALYLCASSLAPHGTRNEQFFGPGTRLTVL.